This passage covers 22 T cell receptor beta chains from one sample sequenced in a study of T-cell memory formation after mild COVID-19. TCRdb re-analysed the 5' RACE reads in MiXCR, keeping a single row per CDR3 protein. The profile covers roughly 370,000 distinct CDR3 sequences, with approximately 16% appearing a single time and roughly 21% taken by the ten largest. Sequencing was done on a sample of PBMCs or a T cell subset sorted from them (not recorded which). The receptors were sampled from a man aged 18 to 30 who had mild COVID-19 (a few samples of this study predate the infection). Cell type and time point are not known.

The CDR3 reads CASSEGTLKAFF. The DNA of the CDR3 is TGTGCCAGCAGTGAAGGCACTCTGAAAGCTTTCTTT. The chain combines TRBV2 with TRBJ1-1; D gene unclear. The CDR3 loop spans 12 amino acids. V was cut by 1 base and J by 9 bases, with 9 bases left in between. Germline CDR1 and CDR2: SNHLY and FYNNEI.

This clonotype appeared a few times. The chain links TRBV25-1 to TRBJ1-6, with D uncertain. Between the trimmed V and J ends, which lost 5 bases and 3 bases, there was a span of 11 bases. The CDR3 runs 15 residues. Germline CDR1 MGHDK, CDR2 SYGVNS. The CDR3 DNA reads TGTGCCAGCAGTCCGAGGTTAATCTATAATTCACCCCTCCACTTT. Translating it yields CASSPRLIYNSPLHF.

This clonotype was seen repeatedly, ten times or more. J is TRBJ1-1 and V is TRBV5-1; no firm D call. Deletions cut 1 base from V and 11 bases from J, with 12 bases between. This CDR3 has 12 amino acids. CDR1 is SGHRS, CDR2 YFSETQ, per germline. CDR3 residues: CASSLNNAGAFF. For the CDR3, the DNA is TGCGCCAGCAGCTTGAATAACGCCGGGGCTTTCTTT.

The chain has TRBV20-1 and TRBJ2-3, with 8 bases aligning to TRBD2. Germline lookup yields CDR1 DFQATT and CDR2 SNEGSKA (reference sequence). The junction had 17 bases not matched to a gene; V was cut back by 6 bases and J by 0 bases. This CDR3 contains 18 residues. The CDR3 DNA reads as TGCAGTGCGCGACTCCCTCGCGGGGGGCAATCTAGCACAGATACGCAGTATTTT. This codes for CSARLPRGGQSSTDTQYF.

The chain is built from TRBV5-1 and TRBJ2-3; D might be TRBD2 (5 bases). The germline V and J ends were trimmed by 0 bases and 2 bases, with 13 bases remaining between them. Germline CDR1 SGHRS, CDR2 YFSETQ. CDR3 length: 16 residues. The CDR3 coding sequence is TGCGCCAGCAGCTTGGGACTAATGAGGAACACAGATACGCAGTATTTT. Amino acids: CASSLGLMRNTDTQYF.

CDR3 DNA: TGCGCCAGCAGCTCCGGGACTAGCGGGGGGGCCATCGATGAGCAGTTCTTC. Amino acid sequence: CASSSGTSGGAIDEQFF. The chain carries TRBV5-1 and TRBJ2-1; the match to TRBD2 covers 16 bases. V was pared by 3 bases and J by 8 bases, with 8 bases of the junction left unmatched. From germline, CDR1 is SGHRS and CDR2 YFSETQ. This CDR3 has 17 amino acids. Complete variable domain (other parts from reference TRBV5-1 and TRBJ2-1): KAGVTQTPRYLIKTRGQQVTLSCSPISGHRSVSWYQQTPGQGLQFLFEYFSETQRNKGNFPGRFSGRQFSNSRSEMNVSTLELGDSALYLCASSSGTSGGAIDEQFFGPGTRLTVL.

This clonotype was seen at least ten times. The chain couples TRBV7-9 to TRBJ2-1, with D tentatively TRBD1 or TRBD2 (6 bases each). V lost 1 base and J lost 0, with 10 bases in between. CDR1 is SEHNR, CDR2 FQNEAQ, per germline (reference sequence). The CDR3 is made up of 16 amino acids. The CDR3 bases are TGTGCCAGCAGCTTAGTAGGGGGGCGCTCCTACAATGAGCAGTTCTTC. Protein product: CASSLVGGRSYNEQFF.

J is TRBJ2-7 and V is TRBV6-5; 9 bases are shared with TRBD1. Losses at the gene ends were 6 bases for V and 5 bases for J; bases not matched to a gene: 8. Germline V gene data show CDR1 as MNHEY and CDR2 as SVGAGI. This CDR3 comprises 14 residues. The CDR3 protein is CASRSRDRVDEQYF. Here the CDR3 DNA reads TGTGCCAGCAGATCCCGGGACAGGGTGGACGAGCAGTACTTC.

This clonotype was counted only a few times. The chain has TRBV5-1 and TRBJ1-3, with D possibly being TRBD1 (6 bases). Trimming took 4 bases from V and 4 from J, leaving 15 bases between them. Germline loops: CDR1 SGHRS, CDR2 YFSETQ. The CDR3 spans 15 residues. The CDR3 DNA reads TGCGCCAGCAGCCTGGACAGCAGTCTCGGAAACACCATATATTTT. Translated, it gives CASSLDSSLGNTIYF. The complete variable domain, with remaining parts taken from reference TRBV5-1 and TRBJ1-3, reads KAGVTQTPRYLIKTRGQQVTLSCSPISGHRSVSWYQQTPGQGLQFLFEYFSETQRNKGNFPGRFSGRQFSNSRSEMNVSTLELGDSALYLCASSLDSSLGNTIYFGEGSWLTVV.

This clonotype occurred a few times. This sequence joins TRBV5-1 and TRBJ2-3; TRBD1 aligns across 7 bases. The V gene's germline CDR1 is SGHRS and CDR2 YFSETQ. The CDR3 is 15 residues long. Losses at the gene ends were 4 bases for V and 0 bases for J; bases not matched to a gene: 5. CDR3 in DNA: TGCGCCAGCAGCGGGGACAGCCCTAGCACAGATACGCAGTATTTT. It codes for CASSGDSPSTDTQYF.

This sequence joins TRBV7-9 and TRBJ2-1, with 8 bases identical to TRBD2. Germline assignment: CDR1 SEHNR and CDR2 FQNEAQ (reference sequence). The CDR3 loop spans 18 amino acids. Trimming at V came to 5 bases and at J to 8 bases, leaving 20 bases not matched to a gene. CDR3 in amino acids: CASSPGLRGLAGRDEQFF. DNA of the CDR3: TGTGCCAGCAGCCCAGGGTTGCGTGGACTAGCTGGTCGGGATGAGCAGTTCTTC.

The genes are TRBV9 and TRBJ2-2; TRBD2 matches 8 bases. Germline assignment: CDR1 SGDLS and CDR2 YYNGEE. The V and J ends lost 3 bases and 4 bases, in that order; junction bases with no gene match: 5. CDR3 length: 15 residues. The chain's CDR3 is CASSAGLAITGELFF. The CDR3 coding sequence is TGTGCCAGCAGCGCAGGACTAGCTATCACCGGGGAGCTGTTTTTT.

V and J are TRBV20-1 and TRBJ1-1; D gene uncertain. Germline CDR1 and CDR2: DFQATT and SNEGSKA (reference sequence). The CDR3 contains 13 residues. V gave up 2 bases and J gave up 3 bases, with 10 bases separating them. The CDR3 sequence: CSARSWEYTEAFF. CDR3 nucleotide sequence: TGCAGTGCTAGAAGCTGGGAGTACACTGAAGCTTTCTTT.

The rearrangement links TRBV9 to TRBJ2-5; 7 bases align to TRBD2. This CDR3 region has 13 residues. V trimming: 3 bases; J trimming: 5 bases; junction bases outside the gene matches: 4. CDR1 SGDLS and CDR2 YYNGEE come from the germline V gene. In DNA, the CDR3 is TGTGCCAGCAGCGCGATGGGGGGGGAGACCCAGTACTTC. Amino acids: CASSAMGGETQYF.

V usage is TRBV7-6 and J usage is TRBJ2-7, with TRBD1 matching over 11 bases. The length of the CDR3 is 14 residues. V lost 5 bases and J lost 9; bases outside the gene matches: 9. Per the germline V gene, CDR1 is SGHVS and CDR2 is FNYEAQ. DNA for the CDR3: TGTGCCAGCAGCCTCCATGGACAGGGGGCCGTGCAGTACTTC. Protein sequence: CASSLHGQGAVQYF.

The sample holds a few counts of this clonotype. The chain carries TRBV3-1 and TRBJ2-2; maybe TRBD1 (6 bases). The CDR3 sequence is 17 residues long. Germline CDR1 reads LGHDT; CDR2 reads YNNKEL (reference sequence). The ends were cut back, 7 bases at V and 3 bases at J, with 21 bases in the middle. CDR3 sequence: CASTRGQGFLDTGELFF. For the CDR3, the DNA is TGTGCCAGCACTCGAGGGCAGGGGTTTTTAGACACCGGGGAGCTGTTTTTT.

In this sample, this clonotype turned up a few times. This sequence joins TRBV25-1 and TRBJ2-1; 12 bases are a match to TRBD2. With V trimmed by 4 bases and J by 8 bases, 12 bases remained unmatched. The CDR3 runs to 17 residues. The germline gives CDR1 MGHDK, CDR2 SYGVNS. The CDR3 spells CASSASLAGGGRHEQFF. The CDR3 DNA follows: TGTGCCAGCAGTGCCTCACTAGCGGGGGGCGGTCGACATGAGCAGTTCTTC.

The chain employs TRBV6-6 and TRBJ2-1, with no clear D. V dropped 3 bases and J dropped 8 bases, with 5 bases sitting between them. The CDR3 contains 11 residues. In germline, CDR1 is MNHNY, CDR2 SVGAGI (reference sequence). The CDR3 nucleotides read TGTGCCAGCAGTTATAACTATGAGCAGTTCTTC. Protein sequence: CASSYNYEQFF.

The CDR3 loop is CAIRSWDTDTQYF. For the CDR3, the DNA is TGTGCCATAAGGAGTTGGGACACAGATACGCAGTATTTT. The chain combines TRBV6-5 with TRBJ2-3; D uncertain. The CDR3 totals 13 residues. Trimming took off 10 bases at V and 2 bases at J, with 13 bases between the two ends. The germline CDR1 and CDR2 sequences are MNHEY and SVGAGI.

There are a few counts of this clonotype. The J gene is TRBJ2-5, the V gene TRBV5-1; D call uncertain. The V and J ends lost 5 bases and 2 bases respectively, with 13 bases between them. The germline CDR1 and CDR2 sequences are SGHRS and YFSETQ. The CDR3 has 14 amino acids. Written as DNA, the CDR3 is TGCGCCAGCAGTCGTGATTACCCGCAAGAGACCCAGTACTTC. Protein product: CASSRDYPQETQYF.

The genes are TRBV4-1 and TRBJ1-4; D is possibly TRBD1 (6 bases). The ends were cut back, 3 bases at V and 7 bases at J, with 24 bases in the middle. This CDR3 comprises 18 residues. Looked up from germline, CDR1 is MGHRA and CDR2 is YSYEKL. Here the CDR3 reads CASSHVGQGPVGGEKLFF. The DNA of the CDR3 is TGCGCCAGCAGCCATGTTGGCCAGGGCCCTGTAGGGGGTGAAAAACTGTTTTTT.

This clonotype occurred a few times. The chain couples TRBV28 to TRBJ1-5, with a weak D call TRBD1 (6 bases). The CDR3 sequence is 15 residues long. In germline, CDR1 is MDHEN, CDR2 SYDVKM. V dropped 2 bases and J dropped 1 base, with 9 bases sitting between them. This CDR3 is CASSLIGGSNQPQHF. The CDR3 DNA is TGTGCCAGCAGTTTAATAGGGGGGAGCAATCAGCCCCAGCATTTT.